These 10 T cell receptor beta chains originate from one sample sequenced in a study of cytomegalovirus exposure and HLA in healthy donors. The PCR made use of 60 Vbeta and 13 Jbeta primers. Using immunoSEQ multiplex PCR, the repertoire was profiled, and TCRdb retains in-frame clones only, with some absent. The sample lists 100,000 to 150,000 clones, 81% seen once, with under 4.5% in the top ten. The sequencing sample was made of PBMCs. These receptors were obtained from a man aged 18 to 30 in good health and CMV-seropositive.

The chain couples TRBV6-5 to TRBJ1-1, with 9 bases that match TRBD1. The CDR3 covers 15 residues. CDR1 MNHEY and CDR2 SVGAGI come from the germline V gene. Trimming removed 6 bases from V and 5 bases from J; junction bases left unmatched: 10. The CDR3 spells CASRQPGQGWTEAFF. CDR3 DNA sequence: TGTGCCAGCAGGCAACCGGGACAGGGTTGGACTGAAGCTTTCTTT.

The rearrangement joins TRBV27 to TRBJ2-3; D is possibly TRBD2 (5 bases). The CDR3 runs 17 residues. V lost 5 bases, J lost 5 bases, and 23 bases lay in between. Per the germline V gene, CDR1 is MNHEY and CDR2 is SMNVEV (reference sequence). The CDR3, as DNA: TGTGCCAGCAGTCCCCCTTGGTGGGAGCCTAGGGAAGATACGCAGTATTTT. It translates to CASSPPWWEPREDTQYF.

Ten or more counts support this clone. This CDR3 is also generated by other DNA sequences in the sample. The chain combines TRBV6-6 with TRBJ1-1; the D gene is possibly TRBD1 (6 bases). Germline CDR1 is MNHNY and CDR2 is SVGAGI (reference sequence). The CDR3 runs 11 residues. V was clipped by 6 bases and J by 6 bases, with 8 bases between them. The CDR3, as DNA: TGTGCCAGCAGCCAGGGGTCTGAAGCTTTCTTT. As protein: CASSQGSEAFF.

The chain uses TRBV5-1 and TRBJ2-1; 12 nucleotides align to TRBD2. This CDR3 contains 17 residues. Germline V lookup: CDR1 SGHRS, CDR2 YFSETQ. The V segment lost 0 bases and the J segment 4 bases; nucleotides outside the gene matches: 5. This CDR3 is CASSLVWLAGGYNEQFF. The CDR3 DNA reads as TGCGCCAGCAGCTTGGTTTGGCTAGCGGGAGGGTACAATGAGCAGTTCTTC.

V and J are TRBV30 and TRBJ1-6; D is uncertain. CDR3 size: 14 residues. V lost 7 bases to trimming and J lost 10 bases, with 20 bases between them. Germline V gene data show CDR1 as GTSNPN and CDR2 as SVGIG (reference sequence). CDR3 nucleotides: TGTGCCTCCCACCGGGGAGTGAGCGGATCACCCCTCCACTTT. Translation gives CASHRGVSGSPLHF.

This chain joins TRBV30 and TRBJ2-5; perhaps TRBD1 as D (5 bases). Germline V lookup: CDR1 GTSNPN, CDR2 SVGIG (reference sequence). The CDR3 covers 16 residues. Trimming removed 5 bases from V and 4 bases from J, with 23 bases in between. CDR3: CAWDPGRQGVGETQYF. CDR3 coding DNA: TGTGCCTGGGATCCAGGTCGTCAGGGCGTTGGAGAGACCCAGTACTTC.

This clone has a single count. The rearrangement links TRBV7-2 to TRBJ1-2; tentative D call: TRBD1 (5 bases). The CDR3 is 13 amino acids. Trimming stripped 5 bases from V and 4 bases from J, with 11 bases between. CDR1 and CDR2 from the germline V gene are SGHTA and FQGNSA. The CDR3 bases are TGTGCCAGCAGCAAACCAGGGATCTATGGCTACACCTTC. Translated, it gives CASSKPGIYGYTF.

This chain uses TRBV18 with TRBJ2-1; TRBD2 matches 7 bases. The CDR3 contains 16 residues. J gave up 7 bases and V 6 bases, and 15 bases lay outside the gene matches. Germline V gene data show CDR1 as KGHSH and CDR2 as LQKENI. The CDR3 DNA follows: TGTGCCAGCTCCCTTTCGGGGCGGGAGAGTAGGAATGAGCAGTTCTTC. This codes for CASSLSGRESRNEQFF. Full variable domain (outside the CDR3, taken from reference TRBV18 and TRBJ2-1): NAGVMQNPRHLVRRRGQEARLRCSPMKGHSHVYWYRQLPEEGLKFMVYLQKENIIDESGMPKERFSAEFPKEGPSILRIQQVVRGDSAAYFCASSLSGRESRNEQFFGPGTRLTVL.

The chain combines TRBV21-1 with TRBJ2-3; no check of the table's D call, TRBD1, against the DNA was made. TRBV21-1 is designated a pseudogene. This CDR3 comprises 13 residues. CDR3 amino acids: CASSKEWQGWQYF. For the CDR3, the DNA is TGTGCCAGCAGCAAAGAGTGGCAGGGATGGCAGTATTTT.

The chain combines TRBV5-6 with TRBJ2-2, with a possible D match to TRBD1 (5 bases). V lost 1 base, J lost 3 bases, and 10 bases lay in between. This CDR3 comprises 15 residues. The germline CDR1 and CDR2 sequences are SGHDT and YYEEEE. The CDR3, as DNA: TGTGCCAGCAGCTTGTGGGGCAGGGACACCGGGGAGCTGTTTTTT. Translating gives CASSLWGRDTGELFF. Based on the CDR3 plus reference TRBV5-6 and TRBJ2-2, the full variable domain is DAGVTQSPTHLIKTRGQQVTLRCSPKSGHDTVSWYQQALGQGPQFIFQYYEEEERQRGNFPDRFSGHQFPNYSSELNVNALLLGDSALYLCASSLWGRDTGELFFGEGSRLTVL.